This TCR beta chain was identified during a study of T-cell memory formation after mild COVID-19 (TCRdb year 2021). A note on the overall study: TCR sequence clusters from the two donors were largely donor specific. In two donors, T-cell clones that expanded and contracted after mild COVID-19 were followed by sequencing TCRalpha and TCRbeta repertoires longitudinally. Two young, previously healthy adult volunteers made up the cohort, one male and one female.

The CDR3 runs 12 residues from the cysteine to the phenylalanine. The DNA shown is the 36-base CDR3, in frame from base 1. V is cut by 4 bases and J by 11 bases, and the space between the germline ends is 12 bases. The germline V gene encodes CDR1 LGHDT and CDR2 YNNKEL (reference sequence). Instrument on record: Illumina NovaSeq 6000. TCRalpha and TCRbeta cDNA libraries were built by 5'RACE with constant-segment primers, adding sample barcodes and unique molecular identifiers. RNA was extracted from every sample with Trizol reagent. Amplification of the libraries took two PCR steps, and the second step added a second sample barcode plus Illumina TruSeq adapters. Sequencing of the libraries was done on an Illumina NovaSeq, producing 2 x 150 bp paired-end reads. As for the original processing: Reads were demultiplexed and collapsed into UMI-guided consensus sequences with migec v1.2.7. Using mixcr v2.1.11, UMI consensuses were aligned to TRA and TRB V and J templates and then assembled into clonotypes. Clonotypes were classified as expanded or contracted when called significant by both edgeR and NoisET, with noise models trained on biological replicates. For edgeR calls, the cutoffs were a false discovery rate-adjusted p below 0.01 and a log2 fold-change threshold of 1. As an exploratory analysis of dynamics, max-normalized trajectories of the 1000 most abundant clonotypes were examined with PCA combined with hierarchical clustering. Each responding clone was given a CD4 or CD8 phenotype based on the CD4+ and CD8+ repertoires, which had been sequenced separately. TCRdb reanalyzed the raw reads on its own, using fastp at Q25 for trimming and MiXCR for clone calling, and kept in-frame beta chains. Each CDR3 protein appears once, grouped with its most common genes and DNA. The V and J calls and clone size are TCRdb's, not the authors'. The sample table shows about 600,000 distinct CDR3 sequences, and about 20% are seen once. 8.4% of the sample is held by the ten biggest clonotypes.

To note about this clonotype: This clone's antigen is unknown. Base-call qualities are not available, and no considerably larger clone is one nucleotide away.

Ficoll-Paque density gradient centrifugation was used to isolate PBMCs. Beyond this particular receptor, the publication reports: The detection of some responding clones in pre-infection memory suggests that pre-existing cross-reactive memory T cells joined the SARS-CoV-2 response. Clones that contracted from day 15 to 85 showed balanced CD4/CD8 phenotypes, whereas a second wave of clones that expanded from day 15 to 37 leaned towards CD4+. The study covered only a couple of mild cases, and larger cohorts including severe cases with pre-infection samples were considered necessary. Contracting CD4+ clones turned up mainly in the CM and EM memory subsets, whereas EMRA was where CD8+ clones were enriched. Whether the second-wave clones peaking on day 37 were SARS-CoV-2 specific was not confirmed.

The specimen sequenced was PBMCs or a T cell subset sorted from them (not recorded which). The chain is assembled from TRBV3-1 and TRBJ2-1; the D gene is perhaps TRBD1, on 7 matching bases. This sequence was found in an adult woman who had mild COVID-19 (a few samples of this study predate the infection). The sample titles of this study are shuffled in the database, so cell type and time point are left out; the donor was told from shared clones. The CDR3: CASSRQGGKQFF. The base sequence is TGTGCCAGCAGCCGACAGGGAGGTAAGCAGTTCTTC.